These 32 T cell receptor beta chains share one sample of origin, sequenced in a study of blood T cell repertoires in COVID-19. Method: immunoSEQ multiplex PCR; TCRdb's copy keeps in-frame clones and lacks some. The sample records about 150,000 clones, roughly nine tenths being singletons. What was sequenced was PBMCs or T cells enriched from blood (not recorded which). These receptor sequences come from a woman aged 35 to 49 who had been exposed to COVID-19.

This chain's CDR3 is CASSLSRSAGTQYF. The DNA of the CDR3 is TGTGCCAGTAGCTTGTCCCGGTCTGCGGGGACCCAGTACTTC. The chain recombines TRBV19 with TRBJ2-5; perhaps TRBD2 as D (5 bases). The V gene's germline CDR1 is LNHDA and CDR2 SQIVND (reference sequence). V lost 6 bases to trimming and J lost 7 bases, with 18 bases between them. The CDR3 loop spans 14 amino acids.

This chain links TRBV4-2 with TRBJ2-7, with a possible D match to TRBD2 (7 bases). The CDR3 consists of 14 residues. The V gene lost 0 bases and the J gene lost 5 bases, with 11 bases spanning the gap. Germline V CDR1 and CDR2: LGHNA, YNFKEQ. DNA for the CDR3: TGTGCCAGCAGCCAAGACGGGGGGCTTGACGAGCAGTACTTC. Amino acid sequence: CASSQDGGLDEQYF.

The rearrangement joins TRBV5-1 to TRBJ2-7, with D perhaps matching TRBD2 (5 bases). The CDR3 covers 13 residues. Per the germline V gene, CDR1 is SGHRS and CDR2 is YFSETQ. The V and J ends lost 4 bases and 2 bases respectively, with 10 bases between them. The CDR3: CASSAGGTYEQYF. In DNA form, the CDR3 reads TGCGCCAGCAGCGCAGGAGGCACCTACGAGCAGTACTTC.

The V gene is TRBV19, the J gene TRBJ1-2, with D perhaps TRBD1 (5 bases). Germline CDR1 LNHDA, CDR2 SQIVND (reference sequence). The CDR3 spans 16 residues. V lost 3 bases to trimming and J lost 4 bases, with 18 bases between them. CDR3 residues: CASSILTAGQGYGYTF. The DNA for the CDR3 is TGTGCCAGTAGTATTTTGACGGCAGGCCAGGGCTATGGCTACACCTTC.

The chain links TRBV18 to TRBJ1-2; 7 bases line up with TRBD1. CDR1 and CDR2 from the germline V gene are KGHSH and LQKENI. The CDR3 is 17 amino acids. Trimming took 4 bases from V and 8 from J; bases not matched to a gene: 19. CDR3: CASSLRQGQQTNGGYTF. CDR3 nucleotides: TGTGCCAGCTCACTTCGACAGGGCCAACAGACAAATGGGGGCTACACCTTC.

CDR3 protein: CATSRRGTYNEQFF. The DNA of the CDR3 is TGTGCCACCAGCAGGCGCGGAACCTACAATGAGCAGTTCTTC. The rearrangement links TRBV15 to TRBJ2-1; D is unresolved. V was clipped by 3 bases and J by 2 bases, with 8 bases between them. This CDR3 comprises 14 residues. Germline CDR1 and CDR2: LNHNV and YYDKDF (reference sequence).

This chain uses TRBV24-1 with TRBJ2-6; no firm D call. The germline V and J ends were trimmed by 3 bases and 2 bases, with 7 bases remaining between them. The V gene's germline CDR1 is KGHDR and CDR2 SFDVKD. The CDR3 length is 15 residues. The CDR3 loop is CATSDSGAGANVLTF. For the CDR3, the DNA is TGTGCCACCAGTGATAGTGGAGCTGGGGCCAACGTCCTGACTTTC.

The J gene is TRBJ2-2, the V gene TRBV7-3, with 8 positions matching TRBD1. V was pared by 7 bases and J by 6 bases, with 4 bases of the junction left unmatched. CDR1 and CDR2 (germline): SGHTA, FQGTGA. The CDR3 contains 13 residues. The chain's CDR3 is CASTRQGSGELFF. The CDR3 nucleotides are TGTGCCAGCACCAGACAGGGGTCCGGGGAGCTGTTTTTT.

This chain uses TRBV25-1 with TRBJ1-1; D is unresolved. Germline V gene lookup returns CDR1 MGHDK and CDR2 SYGVNS. Between the trimmed V and J ends, which lost 5 bases and 1 base, there was a span of 5 bases. This CDR3 has 12 residues. The CDR3 nucleotides are TGTGCCAGCAGTAGCCAGAACACTGAAGCTTTCTTT. Translated, it gives CASSSQNTEAFF.

The chain employs TRBV19 and TRBJ1-1, with D tentatively TRBD1 (5 bases). This CDR3 has 14 amino acids. The V and J ends lost 3 bases and 2 bases respectively, with 10 bases between them. CDR1 and CDR2 from the germline V gene are LNHDA and SQIVND (reference sequence). CDR3 sequence (DNA): TGTGCCAGTAGTATGGCAGGGTTAAACACTGAAGCTTTCTTT. It codes for CASSMAGLNTEAFF.

The J gene is TRBJ2-1, the V gene TRBV28; D is perhaps TRBD2 (6 bases). V was shortened by 7 bases and J by 3 bases, with 7 bases between the two germline ends. This CDR3 comprises 12 residues. Germline V gene lookup returns CDR1 MDHEN and CDR2 SYDVKM. The CDR3 here is CASMEGYNEQFF. The CDR3 DNA follows: TGTGCCAGCATGGAGGGCTACAATGAGCAGTTCTTC.

The chain couples TRBV9 to TRBJ1-2; D is uncertain. Germline V lookup: CDR1 SGDLS, CDR2 YYNGEE. V was cut by 3 bases and J by 0 bases, with 12 bases left in between. The CDR3 spans 15 residues. The DNA of the CDR3 is TGTGCCAGCAGCGAATCAGCACTACCTAACTATGGCTACACCTTC. As protein: CASSESALPNYGYTF.

The chain recombines TRBV2 with TRBJ1-2; D call uncertain. Trimming took 11 bases from V and 6 from J, leaving 10 bases between them. CDR1 is SNHLY and CDR2 is FYNNEI in the germline V gene. This CDR3 has 10 amino acids. The CDR3 DNA follows: TGTGCCTGGGAGGGAAATGGCTACACCTTC. Protein product: CAWEGNGYTF.

The V call is TRBV5-4, the J call TRBJ2-1, with 8 bases fitting TRBD1. The V gene end was trimmed by 4 bases and the J gene end by 8 bases; junction bases not matched to a gene: 5. The CDR3 is made up of 13 amino acids. Germline V gives CDR1 SGHNT, CDR2 YYREEE (reference sequence). CDR3 amino acids: CASSRQGSDEQFF. The CDR3 nucleotides read TGTGCCAGCAGCCGACAGGGGAGCGATGAGCAGTTCTTC.

This chain joins TRBV25-1 and TRBJ1-1, with a tentative D call TRBD1 (5 bases). The germline V gene has CDR1 MGHDK and CDR2 SYGVNS. The CDR3 length is 14 residues. With 3 bases removed from V and 4 bases from J, the gap between germline ends came to 12 bases. The CDR3 reads CASSDAQGGTEAFF. The CDR3 coding sequence is TGTGCCAGCAGTGATGCTCAGGGTGGCACTGAAGCTTTCTTT. The whole variable domain, filled in from reference TRBV25-1 and TRBJ1-1, reads EADIYQTPRYLVIGTGKKITLECSQTMGHDKMYWYQQDPGMELHLIHYSYGVNSTEKGDLSSESTVSRIRTEHFPLTLESARPSHTSQYLCASSDAQGGTEAFFGQGTRLTVV.

The count of this clone is one. A far larger clone is off by one base, so a read error is likely. V is TRBV7-2 and J is TRBJ1-1, with TRBD1 identical over 8 bases. After removal of 5 bases from V and 1 base from J, the junction contained 3 bases not matched to a gene. The CDR3 extends over 14 amino acids. Per germline, CDR1 SGHTA and CDR2 FQGNSA. CDR3 in amino acids: CASSPGQGNTEAFF. Here the CDR3 DNA reads TGTGCCAGCAGCCCCGGACAGGGGAACACTGAAGCTTTCTTT.

This chain links TRBV5-5 with TRBJ2-1, with 7 bases that match TRBD1. The CDR3 spans 14 residues. Germline V gives CDR1 SGHKS, CDR2 YYEKEE (reference sequence). With V trimmed by 4 bases and J by 4 bases, 5 bases remained unmatched. The CDR3 reads CASSQPGQYNEQFF. CDR3 sequence (DNA): TGTGCCAGCAGCCAGCCGGGACAGTACAATGAGCAGTTCTTC.

V gene TRBV5-1 combines with J gene TRBJ2-3, with D perhaps TRBD2 (6 bases). The germline V and J ends were trimmed by 5 bases and 2 bases, with 15 bases remaining between them. CDR3 length: 15 residues. Germline lookup yields CDR1 SGHRS and CDR2 YFSETQ. The CDR3 bases are TGCGCCAGCAGGTGGGTTAGCGGACTCACAGATACGCAGTATTTT. Amino acids: CASRWVSGLTDTQYF.

This chain connects TRBV4-1 to TRBJ1-1; a weak D match, TRBD1 (6 bases). Deletions cut 0 bases from V and 7 bases from J, with 9 bases between. Per the germline V gene, CDR1 is MGHRA and CDR2 is YSYEKL. The CDR3 totals 13 residues. The CDR3 nucleotides read TGCGCCAGCAGCCAAGAAGGCAGGGGTGAAGCTTTCTTT. This codes for CASSQEGRGEAFF.

This clone appeared many times. V usage is TRBV4-1 and J usage is TRBJ2-2; possibly TRBD2 for D (5 bases). This CDR3 contains 14 residues. Trimming removed 3 bases from V and 5 bases from J, with 10 bases in between. Germline-derived CDR1 and CDR2 are MGHRA and YSYEKL. In DNA form, the CDR3 reads TGCGCCAGCAGCCACCCACTAGGGACCGGGGAGCTGTTTTTT. This encodes CASSHPLGTGELFF.

The V and J genes are TRBV7-6 and TRBJ2-1; TRBD1 matches at 9 bases. The CDR3 consists of 17 residues. Germline CDR1 and CDR2: SGHVS and FNYEAQ. Trimming took 1 base from V and 3 from J; bases not matched to a gene: 7. The CDR3 nucleotides are TGTGCCAGCAGCTTAGGAGGCGGGACAGGGTACTACAATGAGCAGTTCTTC. It translates to CASSLGGGTGYYNEQFF. The whole variable domain, remainder taken from reference TRBV7-6 and TRBJ2-1, is GAGVSQSPRYKVTKRGQDVALRCDPISGHVSLYWYRQALGQGPEFLTYFNYEAQQDKSGLPNDRFSAERPEGSISTLTIQRTEQRDSAMYRCASSLGGGTGYYNEQFFGPGTRLTVL.

The count of this clone is one. This rearrangement joins TRBV6-5 to TRBJ2-7, with 9 bases that match TRBD2. This CDR3 has 14 amino acids. CDR1 and CDR2 from the germline V gene are MNHEY and SVGAGI. The V gene end was trimmed by 9 bases and the J gene end by 3 bases; junction bases not matched to a gene: 9. CDR3 in DNA: TGTGCCAGTGTCTTAGCGGGGGATCTCTACGAGCAGTACTTC. Its translation is CASVLAGDLYEQYF.

This sequence joins TRBV4-1 and TRBJ1-1, with 7 bases that match TRBD1. CDR1 MGHRA and CDR2 YSYEKL come from the germline V gene. The junction had 18 bases not matched to a gene; V was cut back by 4 bases and J by 1 base. The CDR3 is 19 residues long. The CDR3 DNA sequence: TGCGCCAGCAGCCTCCAACCGGCTACTCGGACAGGTAGGAACACTGAAGCTTTCTTT. It translates to CASSLQPATRTGRNTEAFF.

This clone came up many times. The chain joins TRBV9 to TRBJ2-1; 8 nucleotides line up with TRBD1. CDR1 is SGDLS and CDR2 is YYNGEE in the germline V gene. This CDR3 has 18 amino acids. Trimming at V came to 0 bases and at J to 5 bases, leaving 13 bases not matched to a gene. The CDR3 nucleotides are TGTGCCAGCAGCGTAGCGCTCGTCCAGGGGGCTGGAGACAATGAGCAGTTCTTC. Translating it yields CASSVALVQGAGDNEQFF.

This sequence joins TRBV5-1 and TRBJ2-6; D might be TRBD2 (6 bases). The germline gives CDR1 SGHRS, CDR2 YFSETQ. Trimming removed 3 bases from V and 0 bases from J, with 16 bases in between. The CDR3 sequence is 18 residues long. The CDR3 reads CASSSVGGGLSGANVLTF. The CDR3 DNA reads TGCGCCAGCAGCTCCGTCGGGGGTGGGCTCTCTGGGGCCAACGTCCTGACTTTC.

This clone has a count of ten or more. This chain connects TRBV27 to TRBJ2-1, with 9 bases aligning to TRBD2. The CDR3 loop spans 15 amino acids. J gave up 5 bases and V 6 bases, and 8 bases lay outside the gene matches. Germline CDR1 and CDR2: MNHEY and SMNVEV (reference sequence). The CDR3 here is CASSPAGTSNNEQFF. The CDR3 DNA follows: TGTGCCAGCAGCCCCGCCGGGACTAGCAACAATGAGCAGTTCTTC.

J is TRBJ2-3 and V is TRBV19; D is possibly TRBD1 (6 bases). The length of the CDR3 is 14 residues. Per germline, CDR1 LNHDA and CDR2 SQIVND (reference sequence). Trimming removed 10 bases from V and 2 bases from J, with 16 bases in between. The CDR3 region is CATRTATLTDTQYF. In DNA form, the CDR3 reads TGTGCCACAAGGACAGCGACACTCACAGATACGCAGTATTTT.

The rearrangement links TRBV10-1 to TRBJ1-1; perhaps TRBD1 as D (5 bases). Deletions cut 5 bases from V and 10 bases from J, with 14 bases between. Looked up from germline, CDR1 is WNHNN and CDR2 is SYGVQD (reference sequence). This CDR3 contains 12 residues. The chain's CDR3 is CASSTGGLGAFF. DNA of the CDR3: TGCGCCAGCAGTACGGGGGGACTTGGAGCTTTCTTT.

V is TRBV7-2 and J is TRBJ2-7; TRBD2 matches 9 bases. J lost 6 bases, V lost 5 bases, and 14 bases had no gene match. CDR1 is SGHTA, CDR2 FQGNSA, per germline. This CDR3 has 16 amino acids. CDR3 amino acids: CASSPSLLAGDVEQYF. In DNA form, the CDR3 reads TGTGCCAGCAGCCCTAGTCTTTTAGCGGGAGATGTCGAGCAGTACTTC.

V usage is TRBV7-2 and J usage is TRBJ2-7; D possibly corresponds to TRBD2 (6 bases). V lost 1 base and J lost 0, with 16 bases in between. The CDR3 consists of 17 residues. The germline V gene has CDR1 SGHTA and CDR2 FQGNSA. The chain's CDR3 is CASSLGSTGAHSYEQYF. The CDR3, as DNA: TGTGCCAGCAGCTTAGGTAGTACGGGAGCCCACTCCTACGAGCAGTACTTC.

The chain has TRBV5-1 and TRBJ2-7; weak D call: TRBD1 (7 bases). Trimming cost V 2 bases and J 4 bases, with 13 bases left between them. Germline values: CDR1 SGHRS, CDR2 YFSETQ. The CDR3 runs 14 residues. CDR3 residues: CASSLDPGGYEQYF. Written as DNA, the CDR3 is TGCGCCAGCAGCTTAGATCCAGGGGGGTACGAGCAGTACTTC.

The gene calls are TRBV28 and TRBJ1-5, with D maybe TRBD1 (5 bases). Germline V CDR1 and CDR2: MDHEN, SYDVKM. The CDR3 extends over 14 amino acids. V shed 7 bases and J shed 0 bases, with 10 bases lying between them. The CDR3 DNA sequence: TGTGCCAGCAACTTCGACAGTAGCAATCAGCCCCAGCATTTT. It specifies CASNFDSSNQPQHF. Supplemented by reference TRBV28 and TRBJ1-5, the full variable domain reads DVKVTQSSRYLVKRTGEKVFLECVQDMDHENMFWYRQDPGLGLRLIYFSYDVKMKEKGDIPEGYSVSREKKERFSLILESASTNQTSMYLCASNFDSSNQPQHFGDGTRLSIL.